This T cell receptor (beta chain) was sequenced in a study of T cells after yellow fever vaccination. TCRdb passed the 5' RACE reads through MiXCR, listing each CDR3 protein once. This table holds 500,000 to 650,000 distinct CDR3 sequences, more than 9% found once. Trimming took 6 bases from V and 0 from J, leaving 18 bases between them. Germline CDR1 reads ENHRY; CDR2 reads SYGVKD. The CDR3 has 17 residues. This rearrangement joins TRBV10-3 to TRBJ2-4; D is ambiguous. This sequence originates from a man under 40 who received the YFV17D yellow fever vaccine. The starting material was PBMCs, obtained on the day of the yellow fever booster vaccination. This chain's CDR3 is CAISDGHGRLAKNIQYF. For the CDR3, the DNA is TGTGCCATCAGCGACGGTCATGGGCGCCTAGCCAAAAACATTCAGTACTTC.